The 21 T cell receptor beta chains below all came from one sample that was sequenced in a study of breast tumors, draining lymph nodes, adjacent tissues. TCRdb fed the multiplex PCR reads into MiXCR, producing one record per CDR3 protein. Of around 190,000 distinct CDR3 sequences in the sample, roughly 30% were seen once. Samples came from axillary lymph nodes draining the breast cancer. Sequencing was done on a sample of axillary lymph node tissue. Every receptor here comes from a female donor with breast cancer. Some clones in this sample may be carry-over from other donors' samples.

This clonotype was recorded once. The V gene is TRBV20-1, the J gene TRBJ1-6; 10 nucleotides agree with TRBD1. Germline lookup yields CDR1 DFQATT and CDR2 SNEGSKA (reference sequence). This CDR3 is 15 amino acids long. Germline trimming cut 1 base from V and 10 bases from J; bases unmatched to any gene: 7. CDR3 nucleotide sequence: TGCAGTGCTAGAGGGACAGGGGGTTCACGGTCACCCCTCCACTTT. This encodes CSARGTGGSRSPLHF.

This clonotype turned up a few times. The gene calls are TRBV3-1 and TRBJ1-6; 10 nucleotides match TRBD1. The germline V gene encodes CDR1 LGHDT and CDR2 YNNKEL (reference sequence). The trim removed 4 bases at V and 2 bases at J, leaving 2 bases unmatched. The CDR3 covers 16 residues. The CDR3 protein is CASSRGTGAYNSPLHF. The CDR3 region has the DNA TGTGCCAGCAGCCGTGGGACAGGGGCCTATAATTCACCCCTCCACTTT.

This clonotype was seen many times. V is TRBV12-3 or TRBV12-4 and J is TRBJ2-5; TRBD2 aligns across 9 bases. The CDR3 spans 18 residues. Trimming took 7 bases from V and 5 from J; bases not matched to a gene: 20. The CDR3 DNA reads as TGTGCCAGCACCTCCTCCTCGGGGCGGGGGGGCCGGAGGGAGACCCAGTACTTC. It codes for CASTSSSGRGGRRETQYF.

Regarding this clonotype: A read error is possible here, since a much larger clone lies one base away. The gene calls are TRBV20-1 and TRBJ2-7, with 16 bases that match TRBD2. CDR1 and CDR2 from the germline V gene are DFQATT and SNEGSKA (reference sequence). The CDR3 is made up of 19 amino acids. V lost 0 bases, J lost 7 bases, and 15 bases stayed unmatched. CDR3 protein: CSARDPGTSGRGAVNEQYF. For the CDR3, the DNA is TGCAGTGCTAGAGATCCTGGGACTAGCGGGAGGGGGGCGGTCAATGAGCAGTACTTC.

This clonotype was seen a handful of times. The J gene is TRBJ1-1, the V gene TRBV11-3; a possible D gene is TRBD1 (6 bases). V lost 0 bases and J 4 bases, leaving 9 bases between the germline ends. The CDR3 length is 14 residues. Germline V lookup: CDR1 SGHNT, CDR2 YENEEA. This chain's CDR3 is CASSLDGGGTEAFF. Here the CDR3 DNA reads TGTGCCAGCAGCTTAGATGGAGGGGGCACTGAAGCTTTCTTT.

This clonotype was detected many times. CDR3 amino acids: CASSQEGTGANVLTF. In DNA, the CDR3 is TGTGCCAGCAGCCAAGAGGGAACTGGGGCCAACGTCCTGACTTTC. The V and J genes are TRBV4-2 and TRBJ2-6, with D hard to call. Per the germline V gene, CDR1 is LGHNA and CDR2 is YNFKEQ. CDR3 size: 15 residues. V lost 0 bases and J 2 bases, leaving 5 bases between the germline ends.

This clonotype was recorded many times. The junction departs from the called germline gene at one end, perhaps through a read error. The rearrangement joins TRBV2 to TRBJ2-7, with TRBD2 as a possible D gene (5 bases). CDR1 and CDR2 (germline): SNHLY, FYNNEI. The CDR3 is 13 amino acids. CDR3 sequence (DNA): TGTGCCAGCAGTGAAAGGGCAGACTACGAGCGGTACTTC. Its protein is CASSERADYERYF.

This clonotype was detected once. The genes are TRBV12-3 or TRBV12-4 and TRBJ2-6, with no clear D. V was clipped by 5 bases and J by 4 bases, with 9 bases between them. This CDR3 is built from 14 residues. The CDR3 coding sequence is TGTGCCAGCAGTGCTACCGAGGGGGCCAACGTCCTGACTTTC. Translated: CASSATEGANVLTF.

Ten or more counts support this clonotype. This chain links TRBV14 with TRBJ2-7, with TRBD2 identical over 9 bases. The CDR3 runs to 16 residues. V was pared by 4 bases and J by 1 base, with 8 bases of the junction left unmatched. Looked up from germline, CDR1 is SGHDN and CDR2 is FVKESK. The DNA for the CDR3 is TGTGCCAGCAGCCGCCTACCGGGACTAGCTTCCTACGAGCAGTACTTC. Protein product: CASSRLPGLASYEQYF.

The chain combines TRBV5-1 with TRBJ2-5; 11 nucleotides agree with TRBD2. Trimming removed 0 bases from V and 3 bases from J; junction bases left unmatched: 7. The CDR3 is made up of 17 amino acids. Per germline, CDR1 SGHRS and CDR2 YFSETQ. The CDR3 here is CASSLAGSGRVEETQYF. The DNA for the CDR3 is TGCGCCAGCAGCTTGGCGGGTAGCGGGAGGGTCGAAGAGACCCAGTACTTC.

Comments on this clonotype: Just one base apart from a much larger clone, this may be a read error. The chain employs TRBV9 and TRBJ1-4, with D hard to call. This CDR3 spans 15 amino acids. CDR1 and CDR2 from the germline V gene are SGDLS and YYNGEE. This chain's CDR3 is CASSVDIQPREKPFF. CDR3 sequence (DNA): TGTGCCAGCAGCGTAGACATACAGCCAAGGGAAAAACCGTTTTTT.

This clonotype was picked up a small number of times. A much larger clone differs by one base, so this may be a read error. This rearrangement joins TRBV6-6 to TRBJ2-2, with TRBD2 as a possible D gene (5 bases). Germline V gene data show CDR1 as MNHNY and CDR2 as SVGAGI (reference sequence). This CDR3 contains 15 residues. V lost 5 bases and J lost 6, with 16 bases in between. CDR3 nucleotide sequence: TGTGCCAGCAGTCCCGAAGAGCGGAAGGCCGGGGAGCTGTTTTTT. Encoded protein: CASSPEERKAGELFF.

Many counts were recorded for this clonotype. The CDR3 protein is CASSESMGASYNEQFF. DNA of the CDR3: TGTGCCAGCAGTGAATCAATGGGGGCATCCTACAATGAGCAGTTCTTC. J is TRBJ2-1 and V is TRBV2; a weak D match, TRBD1 (6 bases). This CDR3 is 16 amino acids long. V was clipped by 2 bases and J by 1 base, with 12 bases between them. CDR1 is SNHLY and CDR2 is FYNNEI in the germline V gene.

V gene TRBV6-5 combines with J gene TRBJ2-1, with TRBD1 as a possible D gene (6 bases). CDR1 MNHEY and CDR2 SVGAGI come from the germline V gene. The CDR3 extends over 14 amino acids. V lost 6 bases to trimming and J lost 8 bases, with 17 bases between them. CDR3: CASRRGGRADEQFF. CDR3 sequence (DNA): TGTGCCAGCAGGCGAGGGGGTAGGGCCGATGAGCAGTTCTTC.

This clonotype was counted many times. The chain couples TRBV14 to TRBJ2-3; TRBD2 matches 16 bases. The CDR3 extends over 16 amino acids. The V gene's germline CDR1 is SGHDN and CDR2 FVKESK. J gave up 5 bases and V 3 bases, and 2 bases lay outside the gene matches. The CDR3 protein is CASSQGLAGGQDTQYF. DNA for the CDR3: TGTGCCAGCAGCCAGGGACTAGCGGGGGGGCAAGATACGCAGTATTTT.

This clonotype was detected only a few times. The rearrangement uses TRBV6-5 and TRBJ2-1; weak D call: TRBD2 (6 bases). CDR3 length equals 14 residues. V gave up 6 bases and J gave up 4 bases, with 13 bases separating them. Germline assignment: CDR1 MNHEY and CDR2 SVGAGI. The CDR3 sequence: CASSPGSGYNEQFF. CDR3 coding DNA: TGTGCCAGCAGCCCAGGCAGCGGGTACAATGAGCAGTTCTTC.

The chain carries TRBV29-1 and TRBJ1-2, with 7 nucleotides matching TRBD1. The V gene's germline CDR1 is SQVTM and CDR2 ANQGSEA. The trim removed 8 bases at V and 1 base at J, leaving 13 bases unmatched. The CDR3 is 15 amino acids. DNA for the CDR3: TGCAGCACCCCCGGGACAGCCGGTCTTAACTATGGCTACACCTTC. Protein product: CSTPGTAGLNYGYTF.

Points on this clonotype: The junction differs from germline at one of its ends, possibly a read error. The V gene is TRBV6-5, the J gene TRBJ1-4; D call uncertain. The germline CDR1 and CDR2 sequences are MNHEY and SVGAGI. The CDR3 length is 15 residues. In DNA, the CDR3 is TGTGCCAGCAGTCACTCGAAGGGCGGGCGAATTAGACTGTTTTTT. Its protein product is CASSHSKGGRIRLFF.

This clonotype was counted at least ten times. The J gene is TRBJ2-3, the V gene TRBV7-9; 10 nucleotides line up with TRBD2. CDR1 is SEHNR, CDR2 FQNEAQ, per germline (reference sequence). J lost 6 bases, V lost 0 bases, and 6 bases had no gene match. The CDR3 loop spans 16 amino acids. The CDR3 coding sequence is TGTGCCAGCAGCTTAGCACCCCTAGCGGGAGTGGATACGCAGTATTTT. As protein: CASSLAPLAGVDTQYF.

This clonotype was found a few times. A much larger clone differs from this one at a single base, so this may be a read error. The J gene is TRBJ2-5, the V gene TRBV20-1; D is tentatively TRBD1 or TRBD2 (5 bases each). This CDR3 is built from 14 residues. From germline, CDR1 is DFQATT and CDR2 SNEGSKA (reference sequence). CDR3 residues: CSAYAPRGQATQYF. CDR3 nucleotides: TGCAGTGCGTACGCGCCCCGGGGCCAAGCGACCCAGTACTTC.

This clonotype was counted at least ten times. The chain combines TRBV5-8 with TRBJ2-3, with a possible D match to TRBD2 (6 bases). Trimming stripped 4 bases from V and 1 base from J, with 16 bases between. CDR1 is SGHTS and CDR2 is YDEGEE in the germline V gene. The CDR3 extends over 16 amino acids. The CDR3 nucleotides read TGTGCCAGCAGCAACCCGGGAGTATATGGCACAGATACGCAGTATTTT. Encoded protein: CASSNPGVYGTDTQYF.